The 26 T cell receptor beta chains presented below share a single source sample, sequenced in a study of OX40 agonist ivuxolimab in advanced cancers. Sequenced by immunoSEQ multiplex PCR; TCRdb stores in-frame clones only, minus some. The data show tens of thousands of clones, approximately 90% seen once. Source: CD4+ or CD8+ T cells sorted from blood, taken in a trial of the OX40 agonist ivuxolimab. The receptor set was obtained from an adult with an advanced solid tumor such as melanoma, head and neck, liver or kidney cancer.

This chain connects TRBV28 to TRBJ1-4; 10 bases fit TRBD1. Germline CDR1 is MDHEN and CDR2 is SYDVKM. V lost 1 base to trimming and J lost 8 bases; unmatched junction nucleotides: 4. The CDR3 is made up of 15 amino acids. The CDR3 reads CASSLSGTGEEKLFF. The CDR3 DNA is TGTGCCAGCAGTTTATCCGGGACAGGGGAAGAAAAACTGTTTTTT.

The CDR3 region has the DNA TGTGCCAGCAGGCGCGGTTTCTCTGGGGCCAACGTCCTGACTTTC. Residues: CASRRGFSGANVLTF. This chain connects TRBV6-5 to TRBJ2-6; D gene uncertain. CDR3 length: 15 residues. CDR1 and CDR2 (germline): MNHEY, SVGAGI. V was pared by 6 bases and J by 0 bases, with 9 bases between.

This chain uses TRBV7-8 with TRBJ2-2; a possible D gene is TRBD2 (6 bases). CDR3 length: 15 amino acids. Trimming stripped 0 bases from V and 3 bases from J, with 8 bases between. Germline CDR1 is SGHVS and CDR2 is FQNEAQ. The CDR3 coding sequence is TGTGCCAGCAGCTTAGCTGCGGGATACACCGGGGAGCTGTTTTTT. Residues: CASSLAAGYTGELFF. The variable domain in full, with the rest retrieved from reference TRBV7-8 and TRBJ2-2, is GAGVSQSPRYKVAKRGQDVALRCDPISGHVSLFWYQQALGQGPEFLTYFQNEAQLDKSGLPSDRFFAERPEGSVSTLKIQRTQQEDSAVYLCASSLAAGYTGELFFGEGSRLTVL.

V gene TRBV5-1 combines with J gene TRBJ1-6; D possibly corresponds to TRBD1 (6 bases). Deletions cut 2 bases from V and 7 bases from J, with 10 bases between. The CDR3 is 14 residues long. Germline loops: CDR1 SGHRS, CDR2 YFSETQ. CDR3 DNA: TGCGCCAGCAGCTTAGGGACAACAAATTCACCCCTCCACTTT. Translated, it gives CASSLGTTNSPLHF. Complete variable domain (other parts from reference TRBV5-1 and TRBJ1-6): KAGVTQTPRYLIKTRGQQVTLSCSPISGHRSVSWYQQTPGQGLQFLFEYFSETQRNKGNFPGRFSGRQFSNSRSEMNVSTLELGDSALYLCASSLGTTNSPLHFGNGTRLTVT.

The chain recombines TRBV9 with TRBJ2-7; D not resolved. V gave up 4 bases and J gave up 4 bases, with 18 bases separating them. The CDR3 is 15 residues long. Germline CDR1 SGDLS, CDR2 YYNGEE. The chain's CDR3 is CASSLRRVRRYEQYF. The CDR3 DNA follows: TGTGCCAGCAGCCTCCGTAGGGTCCGACGATACGAGCAGTACTTC.

This chain uses TRBV15 with TRBJ1-5; the D is unclear. Germline lookup yields CDR1 LNHNV and CDR2 YYDKDF (reference sequence). Deletions cut 1 base from V and 0 bases from J, with 16 bases between. This CDR3 region has 18 residues. The CDR3: CATSRVFLGGNSNQPQHF. The CDR3 DNA reads as TGTGCCACCAGCAGAGTTTTTTTAGGTGGGAATAGCAATCAGCCCCAGCATTTT.

The rearrangement joins TRBV9 to TRBJ2-5, with D perhaps TRBD1 (7 bases). In germline, CDR1 is SGDLS, CDR2 YYNGEE. The V end was cut by 4 bases, the J end by 5 bases, with 18 bases between. This CDR3 contains 15 residues. The CDR3 coding sequence is TGTGCCAGCAGCCTAACCGACAGGGAGGAGGAGACCCAGTACTTC. Translated, it gives CASSLTDREEETQYF.

The gene calls are TRBV19 and TRBJ1-2, with D possibly being TRBD1 (5 bases). V lost 6 bases to trimming and J lost 3 bases, with 11 bases between them. CDR3 length: 13 amino acids. Germline CDR1 is LNHDA and CDR2 is SQIVND (reference sequence). The CDR3 region has the DNA TGTGCCAGTAGGTGGGGGGGAGACTATGGCTACACCTTC. Its protein is CASRWGGDYGYTF.

In its sample, this clone was seen once. The chain combines TRBV28 with TRBJ1-3; D call uncertain. CDR3 length: 16 amino acids. Trimming pared 3 bases from V and 2 bases from J, leaving 14 bases between. The germline V gene encodes CDR1 MDHEN and CDR2 SYDVKM. CDR3 protein: CASSFPGRVTGNTIYF. The CDR3 DNA is TGTGCCAGCAGTTTCCCAGGTCGGGTGACTGGAAACACCATATATTTT.

The chain employs TRBV4-1 and TRBJ2-5; perhaps TRBD2 as D (5 bases). Per germline, CDR1 MGHRA and CDR2 YSYEKL. This CDR3 has 13 amino acids. Trimming shortened V by 0 bases and J by 7 bases, and 9 bases separated the two germline ends. The CDR3, as DNA: TGCGCCAGCAGCCAAGATGAGGGAAGGACCCAGTACTTC. It is translated as CASSQDEGRTQYF.

The chain joins TRBV28 to TRBJ2-1, with a tentative D call TRBD1 (5 bases). Trimming stripped 2 bases from V and 10 bases from J, with 15 bases between. Germline lookup yields CDR1 MDHEN and CDR2 SYDVKM. The CDR3 totals 14 residues. DNA of the CDR3: TGTGCCAGCAGTTTACCGACCGCAGGGTGGGAGCAGTTCTTC. Translation gives CASSLPTAGWEQFF.

The V call is TRBV19, the J call TRBJ2-3; perhaps TRBD2 as D (5 bases). V shed 3 bases and J shed 8 bases, with 15 bases lying between them. The CDR3 loop spans 14 amino acids. In germline, CDR1 is LNHDA, CDR2 SQIVND (reference sequence). This CDR3 is CASSIAYRGSTQYF. In nucleotides, the CDR3 is TGTGCCAGTAGTATTGCCTATCGGGGAAGTACGCAGTATTTT.

CDR3 nucleotide sequence: TGTGCCAGCAGCTGGGGGACAGGGGCCTTCGGGGAGACCCAGTACTTC. This translates into CASSWGTGAFGETQYF. This chain joins TRBV5-8 and TRBJ2-5; 10 positions agree with TRBD1. Germline lookup yields CDR1 SGHTS and CDR2 YDEGEE. V lost 3 bases and J lost 5; bases outside the gene matches: 10. This CDR3 has 16 amino acids.

This chain connects TRBV5-1 to TRBJ2-1; 9 positions match TRBD2. CDR3 length: 15 amino acids. V lost 4 bases to trimming and J lost 7 bases; unmatched junction nucleotides: 9. Germline V gene lookup returns CDR1 SGHRS and CDR2 YFSETQ. CDR3 sequence: CASSVGLAGINEQFF. The CDR3 nucleotides are TGCGCCAGCAGCGTAGGTCTAGCGGGAATAAATGAGCAGTTCTTC.

The V and J genes are TRBV5-6 and TRBJ2-1, with D perhaps being TRBD1 or TRBD2 (5 bases each). This CDR3 region has 16 residues. The ends were cut back, 3 bases at V and 2 bases at J, with 15 bases in the middle. Looked up from germline, CDR1 is SGHDT and CDR2 is YYEEEE. CDR3: CASSSTRDRTYNEQFF. The CDR3 coding sequence is TGTGCCAGCAGCTCCACTCGGGACCGAACCTACAATGAGCAGTTCTTC. Complete variable domain (other parts from reference TRBV5-6 and TRBJ2-1): DAGVTQSPTHLIKTRGQQVTLRCSPKSGHDTVSWYQQALGQGPQFIFQYYEEEERQRGNFPDRFSGHQFPNYSSELNVNALLLGDSALYLCASSSTRDRTYNEQFFGPGTRLTVL.

This clone was recorded only once. The J gene is TRBJ2-7, the V gene TRBV7-2, with 8 bases that match TRBD1. V dropped 5 bases and J dropped 4; count of bases not matched to a gene: 10. Germline values: CDR1 SGHTA, CDR2 FQGNSA. This CDR3 comprises 15 residues. CDR3 bases: TGTGCCAGCAGCGGCCGCCCGACAGGGGCTTACGAGCAGTACTTC. Residues: CASSGRPTGAYEQYF.

This clone has just one count. This chain joins TRBV7-9 and TRBJ1-1; 7 nucleotides align to TRBD1. This CDR3 has 16 amino acids. Germline V lookup: CDR1 SEHNR, CDR2 FQNEAQ (reference sequence). Germline trimming cut 5 bases from V and 6 bases from J; bases unmatched to any gene: 15. The CDR3 region is CASSPRRRQGVAEAFF. Written as DNA, the CDR3 is TGTGCCAGCAGCCCGAGGCGTCGGCAGGGGGTCGCTGAAGCTTTCTTT.

The genes are TRBV11-2 and TRBJ2-6; D is unresolved. There are 13 residues in the CDR3. CDR1 is SGHAT, CDR2 FQNNGV, per germline. V was cut by 2 bases and J by 2 bases, with 1 base left in between. This CDR3 reads CASSLTGANVLTF. The CDR3 DNA reads as TGTGCCAGCAGCTTAACTGGGGCCAACGTCCTGACTTTC.

The chain has TRBV6-4 and TRBJ2-1, with 9 bases fitting TRBD2. Germline-derived CDR1 and CDR2 are MRHNA and SNTAGT. The CDR3 length is 18 residues. V shed 2 bases and J 9 bases; nucleotides not matched to a gene: 17. CDR3 protein: CASSDLPSIAGERGEQFF. Here the CDR3 DNA reads TGTGCCAGCAGTGACCTTCCGTCGATAGCGGGAGAGAGGGGTGAGCAGTTCTTC.

CDR3 region: CASSLGLAGSDTQYF. The DNA of the CDR3 is TGTGCCAGCAGCTTGGGACTAGCGGGCTCAGATACGCAGTATTTT. V and J are TRBV11-3 and TRBJ2-3; 12 bases match TRBD2. The CDR3 is 15 residues long. Trimming took 3 bases from V and 4 from J; bases not matched to a gene: 2. Looked up from germline, CDR1 is SGHNT and CDR2 is YENEEA.

The V gene is TRBV28, the J gene TRBJ2-2; 8 positions agree with TRBD2. Germline CDR1 and CDR2: MDHEN and SYDVKM. This CDR3 is built from 16 residues. The trim removed 5 bases at V and 1 base at J, leaving 6 bases unmatched. The CDR3: CASSQGTSQNTGELFF. DNA of the CDR3: TGTGCCAGCAGTCAAGGGACTAGTCAGAACACCGGGGAGCTGTTTTTT. The complete variable domain, with remaining parts taken from reference TRBV28 and TRBJ2-2, reads DVKVTQSSRYLVKRTGEKVFLECVQDMDHENMFWYRQDPGLGLRLIYFSYDVKMKEKGDIPEGYSVSREKKERFSLILESASTNQTSMYLCASSQGTSQNTGELFFGEGSRLTVL.

The chain couples TRBV30 to TRBJ2-7; TRBD1 agrees at 9 bases. This CDR3 comprises 13 residues. Trimming cost V 4 bases and J 6 bases; bases outside gene matches: 7. Germline-derived CDR1 and CDR2 are GTSNPN and SVGIG (reference sequence). The CDR3 protein is CAWTGTGSSEQYF. In DNA form, the CDR3 reads TGTGCCTGGACGGGGACAGGGAGTTCCGAGCAGTACTTC.

The chain combines TRBV4-2 with TRBJ2-1; 11 bases are a match to TRBD1. The CDR3 loop spans 16 amino acids. Germline CDR1 and CDR2: LGHNA and YNFKEQ. The ends lost 4 bases at V and 6 bases at J; junction bases unmatched: 8. The CDR3 reads CASSLLGTGGFNEQFF. The CDR3 DNA reads TGTGCCAGCAGCCTCTTGGGGACAGGGGGATTCAATGAGCAGTTCTTC.

The chain has TRBV6-6 and TRBJ2-1; no clear D. Germline loops: CDR1 MNHNY, CDR2 SVGAGI (reference sequence). The CDR3 runs to 15 residues. Trimming cost V 0 bases and J 1 base, with 7 bases left between them. The chain's CDR3 is CASSYSSPSYNEQFF. In DNA, the CDR3 is TGTGCCAGCAGTTACTCGAGCCCATCCTACAATGAGCAGTTCTTC.

The CDR3 bases are TGCAGCGTCGTAGCTAGACAGGGGGCTGGGGCCAACGTCCTGACTTTC. Translation: CSVVARQGAGANVLTF. The V call is TRBV29-1, the J call TRBJ2-6; 9 nucleotides align to TRBD1. With V trimmed by 6 bases and J by 2 bases, 8 bases remained unmatched. The CDR3 extends over 16 amino acids. Looked up from germline, CDR1 is SQVTM and CDR2 is ANQGSEA.

DNA for the CDR3: TGTGCCAGCAGCTTATCCTATCAGCCCCAGCATTTT. It codes for CASSLSYQPQHF. The chain employs TRBV7-9 and TRBJ1-5; D not certain. Germline CDR1 SEHNR, CDR2 FQNEAQ (reference sequence). Between the trimmed V and J ends, which lost 2 bases and 5 bases, there was a span of 4 bases. This CDR3 is built from 12 residues.